This T cell receptor beta chain came from a study of PD-1 blockade in classical Hodgkin lymphoma. All trial patients relapsed after autologous stem cell transplantation. Clones were sequenced by immunoSEQ multiplex PCR, and TCRdb holds only the in-frame ones, with some missing. The table has about 41,000 clones, roughly 80% seen once. The sample was peripheral blood mononuclear cells (PBMCs), taken at baseline. The receptor comes from a human donor with classical Hodgkin lymphoma.

The CDR3 coding sequence is TGTGCCAGCAGTCCGACCCGGCTCCCCACTTCCGAGCAGTACTTC. Translated: CASSPTRLPTSEQYF. This rearrangement joins TRBV27 to TRBJ2-5; D is unclear. The DNA end is more similar to TRBJ2-7, so the J call may be wrong. The CDR3 contains 15 residues. Germline V gene sequence: CDR1 MNHEY, CDR2 SMNVEV (reference sequence).